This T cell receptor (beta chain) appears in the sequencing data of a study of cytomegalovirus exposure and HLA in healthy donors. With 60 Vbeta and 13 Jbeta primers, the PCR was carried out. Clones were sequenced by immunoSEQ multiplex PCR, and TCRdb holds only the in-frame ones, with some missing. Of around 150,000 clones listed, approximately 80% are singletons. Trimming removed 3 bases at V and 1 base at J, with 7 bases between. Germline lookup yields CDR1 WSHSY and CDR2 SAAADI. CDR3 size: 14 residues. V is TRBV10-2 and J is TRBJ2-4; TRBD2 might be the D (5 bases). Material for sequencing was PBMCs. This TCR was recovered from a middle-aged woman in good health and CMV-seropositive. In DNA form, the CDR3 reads TGCGCCAGCAGTGAATCGGGGGCCAAAAACATTCAGTACTTC. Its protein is CASSESGAKNIQYF.